These 30 T cell receptor beta chains were sequenced from one sample in a study of CD8+ T cells in alopecia areata. Treatment: oral pan-JAK inhibitor, 5-10 mg twice daily. Extracted RNA was reverse transcribed into cDNA, the sequencing template. Produced via immunoSEQ multiplex PCR; TCRdb's table is partial and in-frame only. The repertoire includes about 140,000 clones, about 85% of them detected once, and roughly an eighth sits in the top ten. Sequencing used CD8+ T cells sorted from blood, obtained at week 4, from a patient treated with tofacitinib. The receptors shown here come from a human donor with alopecia areata.

On this clone: The sample has other DNA sequences that encode this CDR3 too. CDR3 in amino acids: CASSGGATEAFF. The CDR3 DNA reads TGTGCCAGTTCAGGAGGGGCCACTGAAGCTTTCTTT. This chain links TRBV9 with TRBJ1-1; D might be TRBD1 (5 bases). The CDR3 contains 12 residues. Trimming took off 8 bases at V and 4 bases at J, with 12 bases between the two ends. The V gene's germline CDR1 is SGDLS and CDR2 YYNGEE.

The chain couples TRBV13 to TRBJ2-7; TRBD2 is a possible D gene (5 bases). The CDR3 is 14 amino acids. The germline gives CDR1 PRHDT, CDR2 FYEKMQ (reference sequence). Trimming left V 0 bases short and J 2 bases short, with 8 bases between. DNA for the CDR3: TGTGCCAGCAGCTTAGGGGCCGGGGCCTACGAGCAGTACTTC. It translates to CASSLGAGAYEQYF.

The count of this clone is one. This chain joins TRBV6-5 and TRBJ2-6; D perhaps matches TRBD2 (6 bases). V shed 7 bases and J shed 4 bases, with 14 bases lying between them. Per germline, CDR1 MNHEY and CDR2 SVGAGI. CDR3 size: 15 residues. CDR3 nucleotide sequence: TGTGCCAGCACCAAACGGGGGTCCGGGGCCAACGTCCTGACTTTC. It is translated as CASTKRGSGANVLTF.

The rearrangement links TRBV27 to TRBJ1-4, with 8 bases that match TRBD1. Germline CDR1 and CDR2: MNHEY and SMNVEV (reference sequence). Trimming cost V 7 bases and J 5 bases; bases outside gene matches: 6. This CDR3 contains 14 residues. The CDR3, as DNA: TGTGCCAGCATGGCCGGGACAGGAAATGAAAAACTGTTTTTT. Its protein is CASMAGTGNEKLFF.

This clone was picked up one time. The rearrangement links TRBV13 to TRBJ2-2, with TRBD1 matching 9 bases. V shed 5 bases and J 5 bases; nucleotides not matched to a gene: 6. The germline CDR1 and CDR2 sequences are PRHDT and FYEKMQ (reference sequence). CDR3 length equals 15 residues. The CDR3 region has the DNA TGTGCCAGCAGCAGAACGACAGGGGGGACCGGGGAGCTGTTTTTT. Its protein is CASSRTTGGTGELFF.

In its sample, this clone was seen once. The CDR3 coding sequence is TGTGCTAGTGGCTCGTCTACAGGGCTTCAGCCCCAGCATTTT. Encoded protein: CASGSSTGLQPQHF. The V gene is TRBV12-5, the J gene TRBJ1-5; D is possibly TRBD1 (6 bases). From germline, CDR1 is LGHNT and CDR2 FRNRAP. The ends were cut back, 6 bases at V and 6 bases at J, with 15 bases in the middle. CDR3 size: 14 residues. The full variable domain, in which reference TRBV12-5 and TRBJ1-5 provide the parts outside the CDR3, is DARVTQTPRHKVTEMGQEVTMRCQPILGHNTVFWYRQTMMQGLELLAYFRNRAPLDDSGMPKDRFSAEMPDATLATLKIQPSEPRDSAVYFCASGSSTGLQPQHFGDGTRLSIL.

Notes on this clone: This same CDR3 is encoded by further DNA sequences in the sample. V is TRBV29-1 and J is TRBJ2-7; maybe TRBD1 (6 bases). The V and J ends lost 1 base and 3 bases respectively, with 7 bases between them. In germline, CDR1 is SQVTM, CDR2 ANQGSEA. CDR3 length: 12 amino acids. CDR3 residues: CSVEADSYEQYF. CDR3 in DNA: TGCAGCGTTGAAGCGGACAGCTACGAGCAGTACTTC.

The chain joins TRBV7-8 to TRBJ2-2; D may be TRBD1 or TRBD2 (5 bases each). The CDR3 spans 16 residues. In germline, CDR1 is SGHVS, CDR2 FQNEAQ. The V end lost 5 bases, the J end lost 2 bases, and 15 bases lay between the germline ends. The chain's CDR3 is CASSLGTDPNTGELFF. CDR3 nucleotides: TGTGCCAGCAGCCTAGGGACGGATCCTAACACCGGGGAGCTGTTTTTT.

V is TRBV9 and J is TRBJ1-3; D possibly corresponds to TRBD1 (5 bases). V lost 3 bases to trimming and J lost 0 bases, with 13 bases between them. There are 16 residues in the CDR3. Germline V lookup: CDR1 SGDLS, CDR2 YYNGEE. The CDR3 region is CASSDRGPSSGNTIYF. The CDR3 coding sequence is TGTGCCAGCAGCGATCGGGGACCGAGCTCTGGAAACACCATATATTTT. Using reference TRBV9 and TRBJ1-3 for the parts outside the CDR3, the full variable domain is DSGVTQTPKHLITATGQRVTLRCSPRSGDLSVYWYQQSLDQGLQFLIQYYNGEERAKGNILERFSAQQFPDLHSELNLSSLELGDSALYFCASSDRGPSSGNTIYFGEGSWLTVV.

The chain has TRBV6-5 and TRBJ2-2; 7 nucleotides align to TRBD1. V gave up 1 base and J gave up 7 bases; unmatched junction bases: 3. CDR1 and CDR2 (germline): MNHEY, SVGAGI. The CDR3 sequence is 14 residues long. The CDR3 spells CASSYYRGDGELFF. The CDR3 region has the DNA TGTGCCAGCAGTTACTACAGGGGCGACGGGGAGCTGTTTTTT.

This clone showed up just a few times. J is TRBJ2-2 and V is TRBV14; 8 bases are shared with TRBD1. CDR3 length equals 13 residues. Looked up from germline, CDR1 is SGHDN and CDR2 is FVKESK. The ends lost 5 bases at V and 13 bases at J; junction bases unmatched: 9. CDR3 nucleotide sequence: TGTGCCAGCAGCTTCGGACAGGGAGAAAGGCTGTTTTTT. The encoded protein is CASSFGQGERLFF.

The J gene is TRBJ2-7, the V gene TRBV5-4, with TRBD1 as a possible D gene (5 bases). The V end was cut by 1 base, the J end by 7 bases, with 6 bases between. Germline CDR1 reads SGHNT; CDR2 reads YYREEE (reference sequence). This CDR3 is built from 11 residues. The CDR3 DNA sequence: TGTGCCAGCAGCTTGCAGGGTGAGCAGTACTTC. It specifies CASSLQGEQYF.

This clone was seen a single time. The chain is built from TRBV29-1 and TRBJ2-1, with 9 bases lining up with TRBD1. Germline V gene data show CDR1 as SQVTM and CDR2 as ANQGSEA. The CDR3 is 16 amino acids. The V segment lost 4 bases and the J segment 3 bases; nucleotides outside the gene matches: 10. CDR3 protein: CSVAPGQGGDYNEQFF. The DNA for the CDR3 is TGCAGCGTTGCTCCGGGACAGGGAGGTGACTACAATGAGCAGTTCTTC.

This chain links TRBV27 with TRBJ2-5, with TRBD1 matching over 8 bases. The CDR3 runs 15 residues. V was pared by 7 bases and J by 5 bases, with 12 bases of the junction left unmatched. Germline V gene lookup returns CDR1 MNHEY and CDR2 SMNVEV (reference sequence). The CDR3 DNA sequence: TGTGCCAGCACTCAAAGTCAGGGGGCGCGGGAGACCCAGTACTTC. Protein product: CASTQSQGARETQYF.

This clone came up once. The chain is built from TRBV27 and TRBJ2-3; the D call may be TRBD1 or TRBD2 (5 bases each). CDR3 size: 17 residues. Germline CDR1 MNHEY, CDR2 SMNVEV (reference sequence). V lost 8 bases, J lost 1 base, and 22 bases lay in between. The CDR3 DNA sequence: TGTGCCAGCCATCCGTTGGGACCCCCGGGCGGCACAGATACGCAGTATTTT. Amino acid sequence: CASHPLGPPGGTDTQYF.

The genes are TRBV4-1 and TRBJ1-1; TRBD1 is a possible D gene (5 bases). This CDR3 spans 13 amino acids. Germline V lookup: CDR1 MGHRA, CDR2 YSYEKL. V gave up 11 bases and J gave up 4 bases, with 17 bases separating them. The CDR3 protein is CAVNPGGGTEAFF. Here the CDR3 DNA reads TGCGCCGTCAATCCTGGGGGGGGCACTGAAGCTTTCTTT.

V usage is TRBV5-1 and J usage is TRBJ1-1; TRBD1 is a possible D gene (5 bases). V lost 3 bases, J lost 1 base, and 16 bases lay in between. The CDR3 loop spans 16 amino acids. Germline V gene data show CDR1 as SGHRS and CDR2 as YFSETQ. The CDR3 sequence: CASSWGFEGPNTEAFF. The DNA for the CDR3 is TGCGCCAGCAGCTGGGGGTTTGAGGGTCCGAACACTGAAGCTTTCTTT.

The chain joins TRBV4-1 to TRBJ2-7; 9 nucleotides agree with TRBD1. Germline V CDR1 and CDR2: MGHRA, YSYEKL. V dropped 1 base and J dropped 6; count of bases not matched to a gene: 7. The CDR3 consists of 15 residues. The CDR3 region has the DNA TGCGCCAGCAGCCAAGGGGGGACAGGGACGAGCGAGCAGTACTTC. Translation: CASSQGGTGTSEQYF.

This chain uses TRBV5-6 with TRBJ2-7, with unresolved D. Trimming removed 1 base from V and 0 bases from J, with 8 bases in between. The CDR3 runs to 14 residues. Germline loops: CDR1 SGHDT, CDR2 YYEEEE. This CDR3 is CASSLPTSSYEQYF. The CDR3 DNA sequence: TGTGCCAGCAGCTTGCCCACAAGCTCCTACGAGCAGTACTTC.

This clone was counted only a few times. The rearrangement uses TRBV29-1 and TRBJ2-7, with 7 bases lining up with TRBD1. V gave up 2 bases and J gave up 0 bases; unmatched junction bases: 7. CDR1 is SQVTM and CDR2 is ANQGSEA in the germline V gene. The CDR3 covers 15 residues. The CDR3 bases are TGCAGCGTTGAAACCCCGGGACAGAGCTCCTACGAGCAGTACTTC. Translation: CSVETPGQSSYEQYF.

V usage is TRBV5-4 and J usage is TRBJ2-1; tentatively, D is TRBD1 or TRBD2 (5 bases each). Trimming took 4 bases from V and 12 from J, leaving 23 bases between them. The germline gives CDR1 SGHNT, CDR2 YYREEE (reference sequence). The CDR3 consists of 15 residues. CDR3 region: CASSQYSGTLNRQFF. The CDR3, as DNA: TGTGCCAGCAGCCAATACTCCGGGACCCTCAACCGGCAGTTCTTC.

The chain is built from TRBV5-1 and TRBJ2-5; D is possibly TRBD1 (5 bases). The end of the DNA is better explained by TRBJ2-7, so the J call may be wrong. Per germline, CDR1 SGHRS and CDR2 YFSETQ. This CDR3 is built from 13 residues. In DNA, the CDR3 is TGCGCCAGCAGCTTGGCCCAGGGCGACGAGCAGTACTTC. Encoded protein: CASSLAQGDEQYF.

CDR3 sequence (DNA): TGTGCCAGCTCACCACCGGGACAGGGGTTACCGGAGCAGTTCTTC. Translation gives CASSPPGQGLPEQFF. This chain connects TRBV18 to TRBJ2-1; 10 bases are a match to TRBD1. This CDR3 comprises 15 residues. CDR1 and CDR2 from the germline V gene are KGHSH and LQKENI. Germline trimming cut 0 bases from V and 10 bases from J; bases unmatched to any gene: 6. The full variable domain, its missing parts supplied by reference TRBV18 and TRBJ2-1, is NAGVMQNPRHLVRRRGQEARLRCSPMKGHSHVYWYRQLPEEGLKFMVYLQKENIIDESGMPKERFSAEFPKEGPSILRIQQVVRGDSAAYFCASSPPGQGLPEQFFGPGTRLTVL.

This chain joins TRBV5-1 and TRBJ2-3, with unresolved D. The CDR3 contains 14 residues. Trimming cost V 0 bases and J 2 bases, with 7 bases left between them. From germline, CDR1 is SGHRS and CDR2 YFSETQ. The CDR3 spells CASSLGPYTDTQYF. The CDR3 coding sequence is TGCGCCAGCAGCTTGGGTCCTTACACAGATACGCAGTATTTT.

About this clone itself: One end of the junction is discordant with germline, which a read error may explain. The chain couples TRBV29-1 to TRBJ1-2; D perhaps matches TRBD1 (5 bases). The CDR3 is 13 residues long. Germline CDR1 reads SQVTM; CDR2 reads ANQGSEA. CDR3 nucleotides: TGCAGCGTTAAAGAGACAGAGAGCTATGGCTACACCTTC. Translating it yields CSVKETESYGYTF.

This clone was counted a few times. The rearrangement joins TRBV5-4 to TRBJ2-7, with D unclear. This CDR3 has 15 residues. The ends were cut back, 0 bases at V and 0 bases at J, with 10 bases in the middle. Per the germline V gene, CDR1 is SGHNT and CDR2 is YYREEE (reference sequence). CDR3 loop: CASSLGVGSSYEQYF. The DNA of the CDR3 is TGTGCCAGCAGCTTGGGGGTGGGCTCCTCCTACGAGCAGTACTTC.

The chain is built from TRBV4-1 and TRBJ1-1, with 9 bases identical to TRBD1. Germline V lookup: CDR1 MGHRA, CDR2 YSYEKL. This CDR3 has 15 amino acids. V trimming: 1 base; J trimming: 5 bases; junction bases outside the gene matches: 5. Written as DNA, the CDR3 is TGCGCCAGCAGCCAAGCACAGGGGGCGGCGACTGAAGCTTTCTTT. It specifies CASSQAQGAATEAFF.

This clone was picked up one time. This sequence joins TRBV30 and TRBJ1-2; the D is unclear. Germline CDR1 GTSNPN, CDR2 SVGIG (reference sequence). V was shortened by 1 base and J by 2 bases, with 17 bases between the two germline ends. CDR3 size: 16 residues. CDR3 region: CAWSDPVGRSNYGYTF. CDR3 in DNA: TGTGCCTGGAGTGACCCAGTCGGGAGGTCGAACTATGGCTACACCTTC.

The V call is TRBV29-1, the J call TRBJ2-7; perhaps TRBD1 as D (6 bases). The ends were cut back, 0 bases at V and 5 bases at J, with 17 bases in the middle. Germline loops: CDR1 SQVTM, CDR2 ANQGSEA. The CDR3 length is 15 residues. The CDR3 reads CSVEDHAGALDEQYF. CDR3 coding DNA: TGCAGCGTTGAAGATCACGCAGGGGCTCTAGACGAGCAGTACTTC.

The chain joins TRBV5-4 to TRBJ2-1; 11 bases are shared with TRBD2. CDR3 length equals 16 residues. The germline CDR1 and CDR2 sequences are SGHNT and YYREEE (reference sequence). V trimming: 3 bases; J trimming: 7 bases; junction bases outside the gene matches: 9. The CDR3 sequence: CASSSALAGGSNEQFF. In DNA, the CDR3 is TGTGCCAGCAGCTCCGCCCTAGCGGGGGGTAGTAATGAGCAGTTCTTC.